This entry is about one TCR beta chain. No antigen is known for it. The V gene lost 0 bases and the J gene lost 3 bases, with 12 bases spanning the gap. Germline V gene lookup returns CDR1 GTSNPN and CDR2 SVGIG (reference sequence). This CDR3 is built from 14 residues. Since all of the isolated RNA was reverse transcribed, expressed TCRB transcripts were what got sequenced. Some clones are missing from TCRdb's copy, which holds only in-frame ones; the method was immunoSEQ multiplex PCR. The table records around 170,000 clones, roughly 9% of them present only once. The sample belongs to a study of beta chain features in type 1 diabetes. Study-level findings and limits: People with Type 1 diabetes carried modestly yet significantly shorter TCRB CDR3s in all four CD4+ subsets.

Material: central memory CD4+ T cells from blood. The source of this sequence is a woman aged 25 to 39 with type 1 diabetes. The genes are TRBV30 and TRBJ2-7, with D possibly being TRBD2 (5 bases). Here the CDR3 reads CAWSVGLGGYEQYF. For the CDR3, the DNA is TGTGCCTGGAGTGTTGGGCTTGGAGGCTACGAGCAGTACTTC.